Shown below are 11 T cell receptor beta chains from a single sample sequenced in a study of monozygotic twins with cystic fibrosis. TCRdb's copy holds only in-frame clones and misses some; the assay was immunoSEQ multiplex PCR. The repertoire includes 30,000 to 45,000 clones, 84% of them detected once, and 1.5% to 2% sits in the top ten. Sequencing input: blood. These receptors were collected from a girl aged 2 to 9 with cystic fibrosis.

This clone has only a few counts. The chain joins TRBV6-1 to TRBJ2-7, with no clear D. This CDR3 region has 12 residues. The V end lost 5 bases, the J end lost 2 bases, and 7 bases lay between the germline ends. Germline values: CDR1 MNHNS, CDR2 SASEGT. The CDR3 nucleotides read TGTGCCAGCAGTCCGAAGCCCTACGAGCAGTACTTC. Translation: CASSPKPYEQYF.

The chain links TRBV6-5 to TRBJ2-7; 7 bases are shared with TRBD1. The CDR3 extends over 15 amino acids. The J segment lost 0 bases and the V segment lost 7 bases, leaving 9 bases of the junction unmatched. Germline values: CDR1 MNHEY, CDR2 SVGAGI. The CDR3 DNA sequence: TGTGCCAGCACCTACAGGGGAGTGGGCTCCTACGAGCAGTACTTC. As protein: CASTYRGVGSYEQYF.

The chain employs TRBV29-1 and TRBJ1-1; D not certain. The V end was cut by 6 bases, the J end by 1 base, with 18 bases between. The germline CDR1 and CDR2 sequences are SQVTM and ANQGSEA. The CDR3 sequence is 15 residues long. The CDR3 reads CSVRMIGLGNTEAFF. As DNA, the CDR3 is TGCAGCGTGAGGATGATCGGGCTAGGGAACACTGAAGCTTTCTTT. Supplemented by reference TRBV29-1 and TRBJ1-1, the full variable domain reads SAVISQKPSRDICQRGTSLTIQCQVDSQVTMMFWYRQQPGQSLTLIATANQGSEATYESGFVIDKFPISRPNLTFSTLTVSNMSPEDSSIYLCSVRMIGLGNTEAFFGQGTRLTVV.

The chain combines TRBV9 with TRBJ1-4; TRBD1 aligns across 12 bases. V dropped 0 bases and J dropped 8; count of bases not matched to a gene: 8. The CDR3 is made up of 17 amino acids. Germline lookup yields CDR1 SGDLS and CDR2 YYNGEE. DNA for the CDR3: TGTGCCAGCAGCGTAGCTCCGATCGGGACAGGGGGCGAAAAACTGTTTTTT. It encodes CASSVAPIGTGGEKLFF.

CDR3 region: CASSLEENTEAFF. DNA for the CDR3: TGTGCCAGCAGCTTAGAGGAGAACACTGAAGCTTTCTTT. V is TRBV11-3 and J is TRBJ1-1; D not resolved. CDR3 size: 13 residues. CDR1 is SGHNT, CDR2 YENEEA, per germline. V was shortened by 0 bases and J by 1 base, with 3 bases between the two germline ends.

The CDR3 spells CASSQDSNQPQHF. The CDR3 nucleotides are TGCGCCAGCAGCCAAGATAGTAATCAGCCCCAGCATTTT. The genes are TRBV4-3 and TRBJ1-5; D unclear. This CDR3 spans 13 amino acids. Trimming left V 0 bases short and J 4 bases short, with 4 bases between. CDR1 is LGHNA, CDR2 YSLEER, per germline.

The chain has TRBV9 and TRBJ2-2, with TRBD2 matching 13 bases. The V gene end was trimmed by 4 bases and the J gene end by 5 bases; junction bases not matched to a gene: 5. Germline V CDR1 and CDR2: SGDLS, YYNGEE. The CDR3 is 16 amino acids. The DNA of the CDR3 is TGTGCCAGCAGCCCCCAGACTAGCGGGGGGACCGGGGAGCTGTTTTTT. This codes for CASSPQTSGGTGELFF.

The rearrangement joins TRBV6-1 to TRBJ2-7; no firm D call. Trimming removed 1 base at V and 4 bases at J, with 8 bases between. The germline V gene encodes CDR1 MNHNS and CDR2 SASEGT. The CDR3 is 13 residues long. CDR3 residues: CASSEEPGYEQYF. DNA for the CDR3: TGTGCCAGCAGTGAAGAACCAGGATACGAGCAGTACTTC.

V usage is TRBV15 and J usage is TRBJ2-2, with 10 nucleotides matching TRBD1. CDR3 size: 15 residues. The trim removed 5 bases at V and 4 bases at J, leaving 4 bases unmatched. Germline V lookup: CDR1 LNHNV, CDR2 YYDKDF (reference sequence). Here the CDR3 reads CATSLRTGGTGELFF. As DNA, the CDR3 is TGTGCCACCAGCTTAAGGACAGGGGGCACCGGGGAGCTGTTTTTT.

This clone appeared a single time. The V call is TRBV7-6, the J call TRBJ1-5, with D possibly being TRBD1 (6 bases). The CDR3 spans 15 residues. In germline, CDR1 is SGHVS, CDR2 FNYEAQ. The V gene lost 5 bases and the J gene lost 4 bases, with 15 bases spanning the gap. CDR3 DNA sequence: TGTGCCAGCAGCCCTAACAGGGCAGGTAATCAGCCCCAGCATTTT. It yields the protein CASSPNRAGNQPQHF.

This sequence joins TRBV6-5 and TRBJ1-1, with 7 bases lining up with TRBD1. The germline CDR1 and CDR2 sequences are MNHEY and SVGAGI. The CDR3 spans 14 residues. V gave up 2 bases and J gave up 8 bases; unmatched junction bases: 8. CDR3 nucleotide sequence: TGTGCCAGCAGTTACCGGTCAGGGGGAAAAGAAGCTTTCTTT. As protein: CASSYRSGGKEAFF.